These 10 T cell receptor beta chains were sequenced from one sample in a study of T cell repertoires in cytomegalovirus infection. TCRdb re-analysed the reads in MiXCR, keeping a single row per CDR3 protein. In the table there are about 300,000 distinct CDR3 sequences, under 30% of which are singletons. The specimen was PBMCs. The receptors shown here come from a human donor in good health (CMV status not recorded). Some clones in this sample may be carry-over from other donors' samples.

This clonotype occurred many times. CDR3 residues: CASSVLENYNEQFF. Written as DNA, the CDR3 is TGTGCCAGCAGCGTCTTGGAGAACTACAATGAGCAGTTCTTC. The chain is built from TRBV7-8 and TRBJ2-1; no firm D call. V dropped 5 bases and J dropped 3 bases, with 11 bases sitting between them. Germline V gives CDR1 SGHVS, CDR2 FQNEAQ. The CDR3 spans 14 residues.

The chain couples TRBV6-2 or TRBV6-3 to TRBJ2-1, with 8 bases lining up with TRBD2. Losses at the gene ends were 7 bases for V and 1 base for J; bases not matched to a gene: 6. The germline V gene encodes CDR1 MNHEY and CDR2 SVGEGT. The CDR3 runs 15 residues. In nucleotides, the CDR3 is TGTGCCAGCATCCCCGGGAGGGGATCCTACAATGAGCAGTTCTTC. It translates to CASIPGRGSYNEQFF.

This clonotype showed up many times. CDR3 loop: CASSLVRGSTDTQYF. CDR3 nucleotide sequence: TGTGCCAGCAGCTTAGTGCGGGGAAGCACAGATACGCAGTATTTT. The genes are TRBV7-2 and TRBJ2-3; D is perhaps TRBD2 (6 bases). CDR1 and CDR2 (germline): SGHTA, FQGNSA. V was pared by 1 base and J by 0 bases, with 8 bases between. The CDR3 is 15 residues long.

This clonotype was observed at least ten times. The chain joins TRBV7-6 to TRBJ2-1; D is unresolved. Germline V gene sequence: CDR1 SGHVS, CDR2 FNYEAQ. V was pared by 1 base and J by 0 bases, with 4 bases between. The length of the CDR3 is 14 residues. The chain's CDR3 is CASSLVVSYNEQFF. CDR3 in DNA: TGTGCCAGCAGCTTAGTTGTCTCCTACAATGAGCAGTTCTTC. Full variable domain (outside the CDR3, taken from reference TRBV7-6 and TRBJ2-1): GAGVSQSPRYKVTKRGQDVALRCDPISGHVSLYWYRQALGQGPEFLTYFNYEAQQDKSGLPNDRFSAERPEGSISTLTIQRTEQRDSAMYRCASSLVVSYNEQFFGPGTRLTVL.

Here the CDR3 reads CASSLVGSVSEQFF. CDR3 coding DNA: TGCGCCAGCAGCTTGGTCGGGAGTGTGAGTGAGCAGTTCTTC. This chain uses TRBV5-1 with TRBJ2-1, with D perhaps TRBD2 (6 bases). Germline CDR1 reads SGHRS; CDR2 reads YFSETQ. The CDR3 consists of 14 residues. Trimming took 0 bases from V and 9 from J, leaving 13 bases between them.

This chain uses TRBV20-1 with TRBJ2-7; 7 positions match TRBD1. CDR1 DFQATT and CDR2 SNEGSKA come from the germline V gene (reference sequence). The length of the CDR3 is 14 residues. This CDR3 reads CRAGRGTAVDEQYF. Written as DNA, the CDR3 is TGCAGAGCCGGAAGAGGGACAGCCGTCGACGAGCAGTACTTC.

The V and J genes are TRBV19 and TRBJ2-3; the D gene is possibly TRBD2 (5 bases). CDR1 is LNHDA and CDR2 is SQIVND in the germline V gene (reference sequence). There are 14 residues in the CDR3. V was clipped by 3 bases and J by 2 bases, with 9 bases between them. CDR3: CASSMSGFTDTQYF. Written as DNA, the CDR3 is TGTGCCAGTAGTATGAGCGGTTTCACAGATACGCAGTATTTT. Combining the CDR3 with reference TRBV19 and TRBJ2-3 gives the whole variable domain DGGITQSPKYLFRKEGQNVTLSCEQNLNHDAMYWYRQDPGQGLRLIYYSQIVNDFQKGDIAEGYSVSREKKESFPLTVTSAQKNPTAFYLCASSMSGFTDTQYFGPGTRLTVL.

This clonotype was counted many times. At one of its ends the junction is not consistent with the germline gene, which may arise from a read error. The gene calls are TRBV7-7 and TRBJ1-3, with D hard to call. The germline gives CDR1 SSHAT, CDR2 FNYEAQ (reference sequence). The CDR3 is 16 amino acids. The CDR3 sequence is CASSQGAASSGNTIYF. For the CDR3, the DNA is TGTGCTAGCAGCCAAGGCGCGGCCAGCTCTGGAAACACCATATATTTT. Based on the CDR3 plus reference TRBV7-7 and TRBJ1-3, the full variable domain is GAGVSQSPRYKVTKRGQDVTLRCDPISSHATLYWYQQALGQGPEFLTYFNYEAQPDKSGLPSDRFSAERPEGSISTLTIQRTEQRDSAMYRCASSQGAASSGNTIYFGEGSWLTVV.

This clonotype was observed a few times. The rearrangement uses TRBV2 and TRBJ1-1; D uncertain. The CDR3 has 14 amino acids. Trimming removed 6 bases at V and 7 bases at J, with 18 bases between. Germline CDR1 and CDR2: SNHLY and FYNNEI. CDR3 sequence: CASRMGRLGNEAFF. CDR3 nucleotides: TGTGCCAGCAGGATGGGCAGGCTCGGGAATGAAGCTTTCTTT.

This clonotype has only a few counts. This chain uses TRBV18 with TRBJ2-3; 7 positions match TRBD2. Germline V gene lookup returns CDR1 KGHSH and CDR2 LQKENI. Germline trimming cut 3 bases from V and 3 bases from J; bases unmatched to any gene: 6. The CDR3 runs to 15 residues. CDR3 DNA sequence: TGTGCCAGCTCACCCCTGCCGGGGGGTACAGATACGCAGTATTTT. Protein product: CASSPLPGGTDTQYF. The variable domain in full, completed from reference TRBV18 and TRBJ2-3, reads NAGVMQNPRHLVRRRGQEARLRCSPMKGHSHVYWYRQLPEEGLKFMVYLQKENIIDESGMPKERFSAEFPKEGPSILRIQQVVRGDSAAYFCASSPLPGGTDTQYFGPGTRLTVL.